At least ten counts were recorded for the clone carrying this TCR beta chain. The record originates from a study of spatial heterogeneity in lung cancer. Overall study context: Samples came from some 71 TRACERx patients with untreated early-stage lung cancer. The follow-up PBMC samples were sequenced whenever they were available. The median time to follow-up was roughly 24 months after resection.

Described time point: blood at routine non-recurrence follow-up after resection. Unsorted whole RNA of tumor, nontumor lung or frozen PBMC was sequenced. Each TCR cDNA molecule carried a unique molecular identifier. TCRdb passed the 5' RACE reads through MiXCR, listing each CDR3 protein once. In the table there are around 10,000 distinct CDR3 sequences, 20% to 25% of which are singletons. This TCR came from a male donor with early-stage non-small cell lung cancer. The input for sequencing was PBMCs, taken at follow-up.

The CDR3 DNA reads TGTGCTAGTGGTTTGAGCAAAGATTTCGGAAGGGAGCAGTTCTTC. The encoded protein is CASGLSKDFGREQFF. This chain uses TRBV12-5 with TRBJ2-1; D unclear. This CDR3 region has 15 residues. Germline assignment: CDR1 LGHNT and CDR2 FRNRAP. The V end lost 2 bases, the J end lost 10 bases, and 18 bases lay between the germline ends.